Detailed here is one TCR beta chain. Time point: baseline, week 1 (first vaccination visit). The treatment here: pre-vaccination baseline after standard-of-care therapy. This record comes from a study of a mutant IDH1 vaccine in newly diagnosed glioma. On the study more broadly: The treated population exhibited a male proportion of roughly 60%, a female proportion of about 38%, and a mean age of approximately 42 years. Patients previously underwent radiotherapy, temozolomide, or both, and most underwent both.

The assay was immunoSEQ multiplex PCR, and TCRdb's table has in-frame clones only and misses some. This table has roughly 70,000 clones, around 88% appearing once. The source material was peripheral blood mononuclear cells (PBMCs), sampled from a glioma patient treated with radiotherapy, temozolomide or both. The source of this sequence is a woman aged 18 to 35 with glioma. Some clones in this sample may be carry-over from other donors' samples.

The CDR3 region is CASSQVQGANYGYTF. CDR3 coding DNA: TGTGCCAGCAGCCAAGTGCAGGGAGCTAACTATGGCTACACCTTC. The rearrangement links TRBV14 to TRBJ1-2; TRBD1 is a possible D gene (5 bases). V shed 1 base and J shed 0 bases, with 9 bases lying between them. The germline CDR1 and CDR2 sequences are SGHDN and FVKESK. This CDR3 spans 15 amino acids.